This TCR beta chain originates from a study of T cell responses to AZD1222 COVID-19 vaccine. Study observations and caveats: It should be noted that donors were predominantly white British and more often female, and clonal diversity was possibly underestimated. Elevations in Spike-specific TCR breadth and depth followed administration of two AZD1222 doses. The study sampled repertoires only after the peak T cell response. Nearly half of spike-specific TCRs reportedly target variant regions that are unmutated in the B.1.351 and B.1.1.7 variants.

The protocol was immunoSEQ multiplex PCR, while the TCRdb copy is restricted to in-frame clones and leaves out a portion. The table shows more than 100,000 clones, with roughly 91% occurring only once. The germline gives CDR1 MNHNS, CDR2 SASEGT. CDR3 length: 17 amino acids. V was clipped by 2 bases and J by 4 bases; unmatched bases: 5. For this clone: Its matching antigen is unknown.

Specimen: peripheral blood, collected 28 days after the second AZD1222 dose. This sequence joins TRBV6-1 and TRBJ2-5; 15 nucleotides align to TRBD2. This sequence originates from an adult who received the AZD1222 COVID-19 vaccine. CDR3 protein: CASSEPGLAGGRETQYF. The DNA of the CDR3 is TGTGCCAGCAGTGAACCCGGACTAGCGGGGGGGCGAGAGACCCAGTACTTC.